Listed here are 4 T cell receptor beta chains from one sample, sequenced in a study of CD8 T cells in ankylosing spondylitis. Study results and caveats: About eight highly homologous variants made up a TCR beta motif that seemed to typify ankylosing spondylitis blood.

The antigens for these receptors are not known. TCRdb used MiXCR to reprocess the 5' RACE reads, holding one entry per CDR3 protein. This repertoire shows some 840,000 distinct CDR3 sequences, approximately 10% found once; its top ten account for about 0.49%. The sample taken for sequencing was blood, either unsorted or a sorted T cell fraction (not recorded which). These receptors all come from a male donor with ankylosing spondylitis.

This clonotype was detected many times. The chain carries TRBV4-2 and TRBJ2-7, with D hard to call. Trimming removed 8 bases at V and 0 bases at J, with 11 bases between. The CDR3 is 13 residues long. Germline V gene lookup returns CDR1 LGHNA and CDR2 YNFKEQ. As DNA, the CDR3 is TGTGCCAGCGGGCAGCAAGACTCCTACGAGCAGTACTTC. This translates into CASGQQDSYEQYF.

This sequence joins TRBV20-1 and TRBJ2-7, with 9 bases that match TRBD1. Germline lookup yields CDR1 DFQATT and CDR2 SNEGSKA (reference sequence). J was trimmed by 0 bases and V by 0 bases; bases with no gene match: 9. The CDR3 is 17 amino acids. CDR3 amino acids: CSARERTGASYSYEQYF. Here the CDR3 DNA reads TGCAGTGCTAGAGAGAGGACAGGGGCCTCTTACTCCTACGAGCAGTACTTC.

On this clonotype: At one of its ends the junction is not consistent with the germline gene, which may arise from a read error. Written as DNA, the CDR3 is TGCGCTAGCAGCCAAGATCTAACTAACTATGGCTACACCTTC. The encoded protein is CASSQDLTNYGYTF. The chain employs TRBV4-3 and TRBJ1-2, with D uncertain. CDR1 LGHNA and CDR2 YSLEER come from the germline V gene. This CDR3 comprises 14 residues.

The CDR3 DNA sequence: TGTGCCAGCAGCCGGGGGGCGGGCGCGACCTACGAGCAGTACTTC. Its protein product is CASSRGAGATYEQYF. The genes are TRBV5-4 and TRBJ2-7; TRBD2 might be the D (7 bases). Trimming took 4 bases from V and 2 from J, leaving 16 bases between them. CDR3 length: 15 amino acids. CDR1 and CDR2 (germline): SGHNT, YYREEE (reference sequence).